Given below is one T cell receptor (beta chain) in context. No antigen is known for it. The V end lost 5 bases, the J end lost 0 bases, and 12 bases lay between the germline ends. Germline CDR1 SGDLS, CDR2 YYNGEE. The CDR3 is 16 residues long. The table came from immunoSEQ multiplex PCR; TCRdb's copy has only in-frame clones and leaves some out. In the table there are around 1.9 million clones, more than 85% of which are singletons. This sample stems from a study of shared clonotypes between healthy human individuals. CD45RO negativity and positive selection for CCR7 defined naive CD8 cells, a population that excluded terminally differentiated effector memory CD45RA+ cells. Study results and limitations: The study found 4.5% to 5% of naive CD4 clonotypes shared across a few donors.

The receptor's source is a man aged 18 to 29 in good health. Some clones in this sample may be carry-over from other donors' samples. The chain employs TRBV9 and TRBJ2-6; D uncertain. The material sequenced was naive CD8+ T cells from PBMCs. In nucleotides, the CDR3 is TGTGCCAGCAGTCCCTACTTCGCCTCTGGGGCCAACGTCCTGACTTTC. Translated, it gives CASSPYFASGANVLTF.